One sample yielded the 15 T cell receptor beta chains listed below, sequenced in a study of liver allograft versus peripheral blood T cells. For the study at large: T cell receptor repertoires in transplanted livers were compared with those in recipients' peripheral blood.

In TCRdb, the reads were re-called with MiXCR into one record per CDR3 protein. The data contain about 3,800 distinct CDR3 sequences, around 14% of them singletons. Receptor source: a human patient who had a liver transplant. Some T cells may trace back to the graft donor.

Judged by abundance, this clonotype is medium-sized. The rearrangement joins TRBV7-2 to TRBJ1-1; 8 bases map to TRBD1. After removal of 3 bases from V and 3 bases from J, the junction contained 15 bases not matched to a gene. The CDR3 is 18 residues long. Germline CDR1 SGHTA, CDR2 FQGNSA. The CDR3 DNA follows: TGTGCCAGCAGCTTGGGGGGTGGACAGGGCCAATTGTACACTGAAGCTTTCTTT. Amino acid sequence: CASSLGGGQGQLYTEAFF.

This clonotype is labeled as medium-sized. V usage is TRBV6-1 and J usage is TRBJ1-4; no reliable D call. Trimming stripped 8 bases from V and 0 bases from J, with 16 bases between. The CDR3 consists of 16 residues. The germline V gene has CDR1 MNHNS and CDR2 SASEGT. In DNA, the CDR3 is TGTGCCAGCTCCATTACGGGCTATACAACTAATGAAAAACTGTTTTTT. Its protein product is CASSITGYTTNEKLFF.

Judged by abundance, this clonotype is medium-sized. CDR3 protein: CASLSGNYGYTF. In DNA, the CDR3 is TGTGCCAGTTTGTCGGGAAACTATGGCTACACCTTC. The chain recombines TRBV19 with TRBJ1-2; no firm D call. Germline CDR1 reads LNHDA; CDR2 reads SQIVND (reference sequence). CDR3 length: 12 residues. Trimming cost V 8 bases and J 2 bases, with 9 bases left between them.

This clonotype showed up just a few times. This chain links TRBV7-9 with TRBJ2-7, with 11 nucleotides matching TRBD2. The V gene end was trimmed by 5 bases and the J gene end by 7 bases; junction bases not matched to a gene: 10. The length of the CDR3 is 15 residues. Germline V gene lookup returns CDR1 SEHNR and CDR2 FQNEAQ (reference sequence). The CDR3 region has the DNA TGTGCCAGCAGCGGGACTAGCGGCTCTCCAGGGGAGCAGTACTTC. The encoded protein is CASSGTSGSPGEQYF.

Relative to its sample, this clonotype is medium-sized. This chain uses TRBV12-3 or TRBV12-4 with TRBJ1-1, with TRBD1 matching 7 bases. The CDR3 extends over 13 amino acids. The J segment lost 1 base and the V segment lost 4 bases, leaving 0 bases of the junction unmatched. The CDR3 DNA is TGTGCCAGCAGTTGGGACAGGAACACTGAAGCTTTCTTT. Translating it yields CASSWDRNTEAFF.

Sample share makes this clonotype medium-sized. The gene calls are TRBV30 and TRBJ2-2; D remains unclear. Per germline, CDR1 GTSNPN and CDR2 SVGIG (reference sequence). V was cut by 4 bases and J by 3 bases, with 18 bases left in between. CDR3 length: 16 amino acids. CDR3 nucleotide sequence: TGTGCCTGGAAAGATTGGCGGAGAGCTTACACCGGGGAGCTGTTTTTT. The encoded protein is CAWKDWRRAYTGELFF.

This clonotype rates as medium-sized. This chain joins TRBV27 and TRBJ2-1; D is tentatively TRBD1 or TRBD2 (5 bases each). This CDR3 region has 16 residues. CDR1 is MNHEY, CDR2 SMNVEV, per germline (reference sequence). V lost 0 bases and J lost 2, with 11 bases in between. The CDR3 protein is CASSLSIGAPYNEQFF. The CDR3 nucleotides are TGTGCCAGCAGTTTATCGATCGGGGCCCCCTACAATGAGCAGTTCTTC.

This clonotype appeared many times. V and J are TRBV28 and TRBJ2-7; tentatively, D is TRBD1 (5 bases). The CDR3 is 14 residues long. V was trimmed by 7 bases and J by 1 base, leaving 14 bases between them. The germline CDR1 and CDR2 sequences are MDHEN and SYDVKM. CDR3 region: CASTYGQQSYEQYF. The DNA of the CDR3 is TGTGCCAGCACTTATGGACAACAGTCCTACGAGCAGTACTTC.

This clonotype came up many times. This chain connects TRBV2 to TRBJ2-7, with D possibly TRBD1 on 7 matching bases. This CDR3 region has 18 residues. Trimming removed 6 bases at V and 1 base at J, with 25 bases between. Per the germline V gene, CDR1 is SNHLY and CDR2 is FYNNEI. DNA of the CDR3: TGTGCCAGCAGCGAGGGGGGCAGGATCCCGGACAGGTCCTACGAGCAGTACTTC. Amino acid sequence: CASSEGGRIPDRSYEQYF. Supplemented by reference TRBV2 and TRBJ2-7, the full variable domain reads EPEVTQTPSHQVTQMGQEVILRCVPISNHLYFYWYRQILGQKVEFLVSFYNNEISEKSEIFDDQFSVERPDGSNFTLKIRSTKLEDSAMYFCASSEGGRIPDRSYEQYFGPGTRLTVT.

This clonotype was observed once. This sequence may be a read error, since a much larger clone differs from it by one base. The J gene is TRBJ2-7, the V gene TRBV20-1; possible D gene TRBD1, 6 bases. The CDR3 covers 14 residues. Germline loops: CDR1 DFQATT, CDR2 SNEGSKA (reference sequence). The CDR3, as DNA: TGCAGTGCTAGGAAAGAGACAGGTCCCTACAAGCAGTACTTC. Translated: CSARKETGPYKQYF.

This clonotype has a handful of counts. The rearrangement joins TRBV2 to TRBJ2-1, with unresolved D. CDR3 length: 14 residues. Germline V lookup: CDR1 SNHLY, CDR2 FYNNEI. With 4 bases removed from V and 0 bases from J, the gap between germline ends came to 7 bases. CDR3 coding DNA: TGTGCCAGCAGTGTAAGTAGCTCCTACAATGAGCAGTTCTTC. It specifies CASSVSSSYNEQFF. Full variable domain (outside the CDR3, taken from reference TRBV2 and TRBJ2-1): EPEVTQTPSHQVTQMGQEVILRCVPISNHLYFYWYRQILGQKVEFLVSFYNNEISEKSEIFDDQFSVERPDGSNFTLKIRSTKLEDSAMYFCASSVSSSYNEQFFGPGTRLTVL.

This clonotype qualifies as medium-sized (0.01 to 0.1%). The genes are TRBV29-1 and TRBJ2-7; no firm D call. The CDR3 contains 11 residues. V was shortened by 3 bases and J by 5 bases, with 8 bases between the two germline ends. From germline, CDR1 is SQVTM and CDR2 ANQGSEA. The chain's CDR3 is CSVDLGHEQYF. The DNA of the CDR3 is TGCAGCGTTGATTTGGGCCACGAGCAGTACTTC.

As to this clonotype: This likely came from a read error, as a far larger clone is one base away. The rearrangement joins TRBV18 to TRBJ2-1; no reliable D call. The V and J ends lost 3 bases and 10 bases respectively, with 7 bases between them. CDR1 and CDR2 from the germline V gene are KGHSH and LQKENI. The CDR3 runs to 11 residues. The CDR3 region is CASSPDYEQFF. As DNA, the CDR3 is TGTGCCAGCTCACCGGATTACGAGCAGTTCTTC.

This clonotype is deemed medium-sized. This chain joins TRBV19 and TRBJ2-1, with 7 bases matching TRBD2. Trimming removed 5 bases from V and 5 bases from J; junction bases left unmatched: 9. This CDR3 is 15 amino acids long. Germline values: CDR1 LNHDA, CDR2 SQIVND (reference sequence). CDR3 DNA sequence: TGTGCCAGTAGTGGCCTTATGGGACTACACAATGAGCAGTTCTTC. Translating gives CASSGLMGLHNEQFF.

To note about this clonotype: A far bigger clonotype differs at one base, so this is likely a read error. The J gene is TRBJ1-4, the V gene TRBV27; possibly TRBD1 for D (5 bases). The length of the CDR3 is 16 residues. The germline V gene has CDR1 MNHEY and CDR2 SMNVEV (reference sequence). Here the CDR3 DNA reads TGTGCCACCAGTGATTCGACGGACGGGGCCAGGGAAAAACTGTTTTTT. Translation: CATSDSTDGAREKLFF.